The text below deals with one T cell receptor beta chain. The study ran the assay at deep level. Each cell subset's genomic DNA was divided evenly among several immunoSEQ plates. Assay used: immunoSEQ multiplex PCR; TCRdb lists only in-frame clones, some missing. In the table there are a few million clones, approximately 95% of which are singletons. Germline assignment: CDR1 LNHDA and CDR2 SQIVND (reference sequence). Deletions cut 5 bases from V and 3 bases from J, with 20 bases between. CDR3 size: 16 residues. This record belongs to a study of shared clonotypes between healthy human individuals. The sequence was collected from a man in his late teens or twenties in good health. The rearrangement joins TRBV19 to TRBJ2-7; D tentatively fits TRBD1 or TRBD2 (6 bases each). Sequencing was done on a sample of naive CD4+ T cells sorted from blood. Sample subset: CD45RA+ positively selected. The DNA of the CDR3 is TGTGCCAGTAGTTCCCGCGAGGGGGGCCTTGGCTACGAGCAGTACTTC. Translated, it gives CASSSREGGLGYEQYF.